The clone carrying this TCR beta chain was observed many times. This sample was included in a study of T cells in Graves' hyperthyroidism and ophthalmopathy. Germline CDR1 MDHEN, CDR2 SYDVKM. The V and J ends lost 6 bases and 7 bases, in that order; junction bases with no gene match: 14. The CDR3 length is 16 residues. On the basis of clinical symptoms, serum thyroxine and TRAb, thyroid ultrasound and orbital computed tomography, diagnoses were made. Researchers took RNA transcripts and amplified the TCR beta CDR3 regions from them. Using the HTBI primer set, a first-round RT-PCR was run on the TCR CDR3. TCRdb itself ran the multiplex PCR reads through MiXCR, one entry per CDR3 protein. Of some 550,000 distinct CDR3 sequences listed, about 20% are singletons.

What was sequenced was blood. This clonotype was obtained from a man aged 18 to 35 with Graves' hyperthyroidism. The chain has TRBV28 and TRBJ2-5; 10 bases line up with TRBD1. The CDR3 DNA reads TGTGCCAGCAGCCCGGACAGGGGGACGGTGAAGGGGACCCAGTACTTC. Encoded protein: CASSPDRGTVKGTQYF.